This T cell receptor beta chain was obtained from a study of T-cell reconstitution after alpha-beta-depleted transplantation in children (dated by TCRdb to 2015 to 2016). Describing the broader study: Using TCR repertoire profiling, the study quantitatively followed how T-cell immune reconstitution unfolded in children after TCRalphabeta/CD19-depleted allogeneic hematopoietic cell transplantation.

The germline V gene provides CDR1 LGHNA and CDR2 YNFKEQ. A distance of 18 bases separates the germline ends of V and J, which lose 4 bases and 2 bases respectively. The CDR3 numbers 17 residues from cysteine through phenylalanine. Only the CDR3 DNA stays, 51 bases, in frame from base 1. Library preparation was by PCR. Sequencing relied on an Illumina HiSeq 2500. TCR libraries were prepared with molecular barcoding, using unique molecular identifiers to normalize TCRbeta repertoire quantification. In-frame beta chains were kept once TCRdb had trimmed the public reads at Q25 with fastp and called clones with MiXCR. Every CDR3 protein is listed once, alongside the most common genes and DNA of its rows. The sample has 250,000 to 300,000 distinct CDR3 sequences on record, more than 8% of them singletons. The top ten hold around a tenth of the sample. This clonotype was recorded many times. Its specific antigen is unknown. The record has no base qualities; no much larger clone is one base away.

This specimen was PBMCs from the stem cell graft donor, taken from the stem cell graft. The chain is assembled from TRBV4-2 and TRBJ2-1, with TRBD1 perhaps the D gene, on 6 matching bases. The TCR originated in a human donor who donated a stem cell graft to a child with SCID. The encoded CDR3 is CASSPYSSGTTYNEQFF. The DNA sequence is as follows: TGTGCCAGCAGCCCCTACTCCTCCGGGACAACCTACAATGAGCAGTTCTTC.